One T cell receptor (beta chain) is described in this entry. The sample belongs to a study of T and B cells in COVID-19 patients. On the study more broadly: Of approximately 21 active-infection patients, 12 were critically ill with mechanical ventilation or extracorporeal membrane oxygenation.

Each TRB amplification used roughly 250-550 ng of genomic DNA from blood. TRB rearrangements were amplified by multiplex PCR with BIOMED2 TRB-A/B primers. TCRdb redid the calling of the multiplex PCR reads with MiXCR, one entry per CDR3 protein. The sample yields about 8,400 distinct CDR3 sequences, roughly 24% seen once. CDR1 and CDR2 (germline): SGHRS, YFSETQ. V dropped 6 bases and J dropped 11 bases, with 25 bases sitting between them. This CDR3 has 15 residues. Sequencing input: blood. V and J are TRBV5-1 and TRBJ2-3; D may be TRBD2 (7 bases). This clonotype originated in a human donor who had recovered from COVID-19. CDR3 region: CASIPPGGLGERQYF. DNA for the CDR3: TGCGCCAGCATCCCTCCGGGGGGCCTGGGTGAGAGGCAGTATTTT. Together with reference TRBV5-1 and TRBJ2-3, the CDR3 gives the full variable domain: KAGVTQTPRYLIKTRGQQVTLSCSPISGHRSVSWYQQTPGQGLQFLFEYFSETQRNKGNFPGRFSGRQFSNSRSEMNVSTLELGDSALYLCASIPPGGLGERQYFGPGTRLTVL.